The 10 T cell receptor beta chains listed next were all sequenced from one sample in a study of cytomegalovirus exposure and HLA in healthy donors. PCR amplification relied on 60 Vbeta primers (plus 13 Jbeta primers). Sequenced by immunoSEQ multiplex PCR; TCRdb stores in-frame clones only, minus some. The data contain 100,000 or so clones, 55% to 75% of them singletons. Sequencing used PBMCs. The receptor set was obtained from a man aged 50-59 years in good health and CMV-seronegative.

The V gene is TRBV28, the J gene TRBJ2-7, with 8 bases identical to TRBD1. The germline V gene encodes CDR1 MDHEN and CDR2 SYDVKM. The CDR3 contains 14 residues. The trim removed 3 bases at V and 4 bases at J, leaving 5 bases unmatched. In DNA form, the CDR3 reads TGTGCCAGCAGTTTTCAGGACAGGGTATACGAGCAGTACTTC. Translation: CASSFQDRVYEQYF.

V usage is TRBV7-2 and J usage is TRBJ1-5, with D possibly matching TRBD1 (5 bases). CDR1 SGHTA and CDR2 FQGNSA come from the germline V gene. CDR3 length equals 14 residues. V was clipped by 5 bases and J by 10 bases, with 18 bases between them. This CDR3 reads CASSPYFGGEPQHF. In nucleotides, the CDR3 is TGTGCCAGCAGCCCCTACTTTGGGGGGGAACCCCAGCATTTT.

This clone was detected a few times. The chain is built from TRBV21-1 and TRBJ2-3; the table's D call, TRBD2, was not checked against the DNA. TRBV21-1 is flagged as a pseudogene. The CDR3 is 16 amino acids. The CDR3, as DNA: TGTGCCAGCAGCAGGACTAGCGGGAATTGCACAGATACGCAGTATTTT. Amino acid sequence: CASSRTSGNCTDTQYF.

The J gene is TRBJ1-2, the V gene TRBV7-9, with D perhaps matching TRBD1 (6 bases). The V end lost 0 bases, the J end lost 2 bases, and 7 bases lay between the germline ends. This CDR3 contains 14 residues. In germline, CDR1 is SEHNR, CDR2 FQNEAQ (reference sequence). The CDR3 protein is CASSLAGGNYGYTF. The CDR3 nucleotides are TGTGCCAGCAGCTTAGCAGGGGGAAACTATGGCTACACCTTC. The full variable domain, completed using reference TRBV7-9 and TRBJ1-2, is DTGVSQNPRHKITKRGQNVTFRCDPISEHNRLYWYRQTLGQGPEFLTYFQNEAQLEKSRLLSDRFSAERPKGSFSTLEIQRTEQGDSAMYLCASSLAGGNYGYTFGSGTRLTVV.

This clone was observed once. The chain uses TRBV19 and TRBJ1-1; tentatively, D is TRBD1 (5 bases). V lost 5 bases and J 0 bases, leaving 13 bases between the germline ends. From germline, CDR1 is LNHDA and CDR2 SQIVND (reference sequence). The CDR3 is made up of 15 amino acids. CDR3 loop: CASSLSGLLNTEAFF. In DNA, the CDR3 is TGTGCCAGTAGTCTCTCAGGGCTCCTGAACACTGAAGCTTTCTTT.

The chain combines TRBV5-1 with TRBJ2-5; D might be TRBD1 (6 bases). The CDR3 is 13 residues long. Germline values: CDR1 SGHRS, CDR2 YFSETQ. Trimming took off 2 bases at V and 3 bases at J, with 8 bases between the two ends. Written as DNA, the CDR3 is TGCGCCAGCAGCTTTCAGGGGAAAGAGACCCAGTACTTC. Amino acids: CASSFQGKETQYF. Supplemented by reference TRBV5-1 and TRBJ2-5, the full variable domain reads KAGVTQTPRYLIKTRGQQVTLSCSPISGHRSVSWYQQTPGQGLQFLFEYFSETQRNKGNFPGRFSGRQFSNSRSEMNVSTLELGDSALYLCASSFQGKETQYFGPGTRLLVL.

The chain links TRBV7-9 to TRBJ1-4; 10 bases fit TRBD1. V lost 8 bases, J lost 5 bases, and 5 bases stayed unmatched. CDR1 is SEHNR, CDR2 FQNEAQ, per germline (reference sequence). This CDR3 is built from 14 residues. CDR3 DNA sequence: TGTGCCAGCGTTAGGGACAGGGGCAATGAAAAACTGTTTTTT. Residues: CASVRDRGNEKLFF.

The chain joins TRBV29-1 to TRBJ2-3; tentatively, D is TRBD2 (6 bases). V lost 2 bases and J lost 4, with 25 bases in between. Germline V gene data show CDR1 as SQVTM and CDR2 as ANQGSEA. This CDR3 comprises 18 residues. The CDR3 spells CSVELDFVGGSRADTQYF. CDR3 DNA sequence: TGCAGCGTTGAATTGGATTTTGTGGGGGGTAGTCGTGCAGATACGCAGTATTTT.

This clone has only a few counts. The CDR3 DNA sequence: TGTGCCACCAGCAGAACTTGGGGGGGTACTAGCGGGAGTAGGAATGAGCAGTTCTTC. Encoded protein: CATSRTWGGTSGSRNEQFF. The J gene is TRBJ2-1, the V gene TRBV15; 11 bases line up with TRBD2. With V trimmed by 2 bases and J by 7 bases, 16 bases remained unmatched. Germline assignment: CDR1 LNHNV and CDR2 YYDKDF (reference sequence). The CDR3 is 19 amino acids.

The genes are TRBV27 and TRBJ1-2; possibly TRBD1 for D (5 bases). The V end was cut by 3 bases, the J end by 4 bases, with 15 bases between. The CDR3 is made up of 15 amino acids. Germline-derived CDR1 and CDR2 are MNHEY and SMNVEV (reference sequence). CDR3 protein: CASSLRQGRVYGYTF. DNA of the CDR3: TGTGCCAGCAGTTTGAGGCAGGGCAGGGTCTATGGCTACACCTTC.